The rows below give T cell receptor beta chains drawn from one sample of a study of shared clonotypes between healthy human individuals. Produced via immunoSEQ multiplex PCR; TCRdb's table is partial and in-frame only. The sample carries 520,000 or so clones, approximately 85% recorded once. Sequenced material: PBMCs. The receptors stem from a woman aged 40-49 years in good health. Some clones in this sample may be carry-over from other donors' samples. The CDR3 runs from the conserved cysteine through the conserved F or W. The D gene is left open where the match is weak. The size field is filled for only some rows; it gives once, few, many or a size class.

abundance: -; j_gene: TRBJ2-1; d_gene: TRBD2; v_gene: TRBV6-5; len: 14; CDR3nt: TGTGCCAGCAGTTGGGCGGGAGGGCGGAATGAGCAGTTCTTC; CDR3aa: CASSWAGGRNEQFF
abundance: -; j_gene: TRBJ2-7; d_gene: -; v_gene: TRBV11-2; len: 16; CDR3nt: TGTGCCAGCAGCTTAGTAGGGGCTAGTGTACTATACGAGCAGTACTTC; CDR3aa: CASSLVGASVLYEQYF
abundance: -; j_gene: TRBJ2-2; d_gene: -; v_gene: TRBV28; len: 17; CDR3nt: TGTGCCAGCAGTTTACACAAAACGGCCTTCGGGGCCGGGGAGCTGTTTTTT; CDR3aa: CASSLHKTAFGAGELFF
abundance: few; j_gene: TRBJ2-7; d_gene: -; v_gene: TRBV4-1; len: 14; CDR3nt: TGCGCCAGCAGCCACCTCGCGCTAAACTACGAGCAGTACTTC; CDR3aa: CASSHLALNYEQYF
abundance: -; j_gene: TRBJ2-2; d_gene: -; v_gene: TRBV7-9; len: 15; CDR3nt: TGTGCCAGCAGCTTAACTTTAGGGAGCACCGGGGAGCTGTTTTTT; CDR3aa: CASSLTLGSTGELFF
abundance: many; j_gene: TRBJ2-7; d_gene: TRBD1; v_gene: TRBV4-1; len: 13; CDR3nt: TGCGCCAGCAGCGCACAGGGGGCCCACGAGCAGTACTTC; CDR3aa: CASSAQGAHEQYF
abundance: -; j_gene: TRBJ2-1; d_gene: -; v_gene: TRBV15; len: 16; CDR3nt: TGTGCCACCAGCAGAGACTACCAGAGCTCCTACAATGAGCAGTTCTTC; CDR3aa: CATSRDYQSSYNEQFF
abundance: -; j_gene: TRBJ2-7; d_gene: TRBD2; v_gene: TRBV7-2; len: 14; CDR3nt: TGTGCCAGCAGAGTGACTAGCGGGAGGAACGAGCAGTACTTC; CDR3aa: CASRVTSGRNEQYF
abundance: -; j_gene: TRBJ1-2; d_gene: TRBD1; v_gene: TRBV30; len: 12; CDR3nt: TGTGCCTGGGTCCAGGGGGCCTATGGCTACACCTTC; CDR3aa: CAWVQGAYGYTF
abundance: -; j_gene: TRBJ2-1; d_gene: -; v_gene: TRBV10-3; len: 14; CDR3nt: TGTGCCATCAGTGAGGGGCAGATCTACAATGAGCAGTTCTTC; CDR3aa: CAISEGQIYNEQFF
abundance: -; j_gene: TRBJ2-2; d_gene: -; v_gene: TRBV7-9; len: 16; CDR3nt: TGTGCCAGCAGCTTAGAGAGGGGGGCTGATAACGGGGAGCTGTTTTTT; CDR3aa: CASSLERGADNGELFF
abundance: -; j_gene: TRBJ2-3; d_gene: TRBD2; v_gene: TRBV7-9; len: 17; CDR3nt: TGTGCCAGCAGTAGACTAGCGGGTGGGGTTCATGCAGATACGCAGTATTTT; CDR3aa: CASSRLAGGVHADTQYF
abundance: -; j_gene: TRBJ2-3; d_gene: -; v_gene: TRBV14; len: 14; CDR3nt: TGTGCCAGCAGCCCCGGCGGAGTTACGGATACGCAGTATTTT; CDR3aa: CASSPGGVTDTQYF
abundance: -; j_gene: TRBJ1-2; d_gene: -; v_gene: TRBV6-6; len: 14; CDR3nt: TGTGCCAGCAGTTACATGCACTCTAACTATGGCTACACCTTC; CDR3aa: CASSYMHSNYGYTF
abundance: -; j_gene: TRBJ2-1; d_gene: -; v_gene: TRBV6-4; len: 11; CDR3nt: TGTGCCAGCAGTGCTGGCGGGGCGGTGTTCTTC; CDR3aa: CASSAGGAVFF
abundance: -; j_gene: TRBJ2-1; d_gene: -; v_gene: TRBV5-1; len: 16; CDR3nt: TGCGCCAGCAGCTCACCCCCGGGGAGGTCCTACAATGAGCAGTTCTTC; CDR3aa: CASSSPPGRSYNEQFF
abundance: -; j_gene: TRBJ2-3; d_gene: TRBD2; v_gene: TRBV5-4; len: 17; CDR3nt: TGTGCCAGCAGCATGTCGGGACTAGCGGGAAGCACAGATACGCAGTATTTT; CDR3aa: CASSMSGLAGSTDTQYF
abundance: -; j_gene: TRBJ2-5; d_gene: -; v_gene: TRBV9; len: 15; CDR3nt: TGTGCCAGCAGCGTAGGAGGCAGGAGGGAAGAGACCCAGTACTTC; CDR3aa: CASSVGGRREETQYF
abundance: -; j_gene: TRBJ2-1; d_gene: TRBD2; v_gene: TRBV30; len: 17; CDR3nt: TGTGCCTGGAGTGTACGGACTAGCGGAAGAGCCTACAATGAGCAGTTCTTC; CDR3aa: CAWSVRTSGRAYNEQFF
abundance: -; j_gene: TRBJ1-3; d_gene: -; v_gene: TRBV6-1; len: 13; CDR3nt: TGTGCCAGCAGTACAGAGGCGGGAAACACCATATATTTT; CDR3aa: CASSTEAGNTIYF
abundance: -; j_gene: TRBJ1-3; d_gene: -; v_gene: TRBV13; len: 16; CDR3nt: TGTGCCAGCAGCTTAGTCCGTAAGGGATATGGAAACACCATATATTTT; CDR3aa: CASSLVRKGYGNTIYF
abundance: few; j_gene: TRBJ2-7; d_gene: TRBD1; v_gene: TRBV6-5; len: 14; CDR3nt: TGTGCCAGCAGCCGGGACAGAAAAGGCTACGAGCAGTACTTC; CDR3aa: CASSRDRKGYEQYF
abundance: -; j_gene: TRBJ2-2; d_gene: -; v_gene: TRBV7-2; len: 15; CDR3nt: TGTGCCAGCAGCTTTTTGGGCGGGGAAGCCGGGGAGCTGTTTTTT; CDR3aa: CASSFLGGEAGELFF
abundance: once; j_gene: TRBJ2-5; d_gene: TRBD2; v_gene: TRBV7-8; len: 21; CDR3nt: TGTGCCAGCAGCTTATCCCGGAGGGGACTAGCGGGAGGGCAAGTTCGGGAGACCCAGTACTTC; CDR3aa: CASSLSRRGLAGGQVRETQYF
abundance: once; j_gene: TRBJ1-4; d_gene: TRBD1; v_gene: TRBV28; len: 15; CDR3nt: TGTGCCAGCAGTTCCCCCGGGACAGGGGGGCAAAAACTGTTTTTT; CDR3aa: CASSSPGTGGQKLFF
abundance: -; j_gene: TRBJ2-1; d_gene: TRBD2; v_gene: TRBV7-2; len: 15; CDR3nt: TGTGCCAGCAGCCTGAGCGGGAGAGATGGGAATGAGCAGTTCTTC; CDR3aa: CASSLSGRDGNEQFF
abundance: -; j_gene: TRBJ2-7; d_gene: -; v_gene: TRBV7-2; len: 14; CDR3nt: TGTGCCAGCAGCCTAGTGGCGGGGAGCTACGAGCAGTACTTC; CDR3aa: CASSLVAGSYEQYF
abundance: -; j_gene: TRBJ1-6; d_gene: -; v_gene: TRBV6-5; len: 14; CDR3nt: TGTGCCAGCAGTTACCGAGGACAGAATTCACCCCTCCACTTT; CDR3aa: CASSYRGQNSPLHF
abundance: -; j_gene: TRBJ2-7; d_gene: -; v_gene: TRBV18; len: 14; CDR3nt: TGTGCCAGCTCACTGGGAGGTGAGGGGGACGAGCAGTACTTC; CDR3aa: CASSLGGEGDEQYF
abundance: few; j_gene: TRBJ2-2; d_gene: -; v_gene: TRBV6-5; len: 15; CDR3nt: TGTGCCAGCACCCCCAGGCCGGGCGCGGCCGGGGAGCTGTTTTTT; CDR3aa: CASTPRPGAAGELFF
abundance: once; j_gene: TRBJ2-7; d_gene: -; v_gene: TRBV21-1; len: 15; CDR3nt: TGTGCCAGCAGCACCACAGGGGGCCAATCCTACGAGCAGTACTTC; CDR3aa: CASSTTGGQSYEQYF
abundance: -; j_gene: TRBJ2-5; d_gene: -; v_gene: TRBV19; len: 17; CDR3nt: TGTGCCAGTAGCCTACGCCCCGGGACGCGATCCCAAACAGACCAGTACTTC; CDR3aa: CASSLRPGTRSQTDQYF
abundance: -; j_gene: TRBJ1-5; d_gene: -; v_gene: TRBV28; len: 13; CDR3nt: TGTGCCAGCAACCTAGAACGTGTGGGGCCCCAGCATTTT; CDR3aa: CASNLERVGPQHF
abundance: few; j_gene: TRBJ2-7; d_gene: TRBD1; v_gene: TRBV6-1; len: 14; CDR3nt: TGTGCCAGCAGCTCCGGGACAGGGATTTTCGAGCAGTACTTC; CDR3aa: CASSSGTGIFEQYF
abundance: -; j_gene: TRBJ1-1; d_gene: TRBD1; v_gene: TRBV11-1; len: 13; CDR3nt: TGTGCCAGCAGCGGATTAGGGACAGATGAAGCTTTCTTT; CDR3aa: CASSGLGTDEAFF
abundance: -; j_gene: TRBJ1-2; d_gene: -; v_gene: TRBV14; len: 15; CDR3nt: TGTGCCAGCAGCCAAGAAACGGGTTCGGGCTATGGCTACACCTTC; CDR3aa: CASSQETGSGYGYTF
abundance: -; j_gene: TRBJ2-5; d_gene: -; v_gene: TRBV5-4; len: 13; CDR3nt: TGTGCCAGCAGCTCCCGGGCCAAAGAGACCCAGTACTTC; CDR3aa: CASSSRAKETQYF
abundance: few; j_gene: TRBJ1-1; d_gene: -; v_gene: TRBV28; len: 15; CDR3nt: TGTGCCAGCAGTTTTGGTCCGCGGAAACCCACTGAGTCTTTCTTT; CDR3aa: CASSFGPRKPTESFF
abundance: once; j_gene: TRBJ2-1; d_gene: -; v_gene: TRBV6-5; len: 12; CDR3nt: TGTGCCAGCCGGCGGGGCGAAAGTGAGCAGTTCTTC; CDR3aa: CASRRGESEQFF
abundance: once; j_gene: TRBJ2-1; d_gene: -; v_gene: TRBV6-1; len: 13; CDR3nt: TGTGCCAGCAGTTCGACGCATTACAATGAGCAGTTCTTC; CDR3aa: CASSSTHYNEQFF
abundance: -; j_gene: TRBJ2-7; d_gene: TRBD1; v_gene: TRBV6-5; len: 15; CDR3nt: TGTGCCAGCAGTCCCGACAGGGGCCGGGGTTACGAGCAGTACTTC; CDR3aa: CASSPDRGRGYEQYF
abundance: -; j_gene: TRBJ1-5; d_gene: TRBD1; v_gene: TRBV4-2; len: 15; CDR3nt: TGTGCCAGCAGCCAAGATCGACAGGGGAGTCAGCCCCAGCATTTT; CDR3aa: CASSQDRQGSQPQHF
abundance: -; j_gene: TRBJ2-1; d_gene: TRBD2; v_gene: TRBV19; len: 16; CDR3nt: TGTGCCAGTAGTACCCCACTAGCGGGAGGTGGTAATGAGCAGTTCTTC; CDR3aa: CASSTPLAGGGNEQFF
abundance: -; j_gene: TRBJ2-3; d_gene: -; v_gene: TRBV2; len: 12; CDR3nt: TGTGCCAGCGAATACGGCAGGCCAACGCAGTATTTT; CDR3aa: CASEYGRPTQYF
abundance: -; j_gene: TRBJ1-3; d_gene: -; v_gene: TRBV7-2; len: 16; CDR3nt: TGTGCCAGCAGCTTACGGGCAGGCCTCTCTGGAAACACCATATATTTT; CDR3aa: CASSLRAGLSGNTIYF
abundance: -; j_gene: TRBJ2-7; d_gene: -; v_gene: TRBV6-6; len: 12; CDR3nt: TGTGCCAGCAGTTACTCATCCTACGAGCAGTACTTC; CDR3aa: CASSYSSYEQYF
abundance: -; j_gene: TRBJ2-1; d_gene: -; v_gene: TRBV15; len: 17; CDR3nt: TGTGCCACCAGCAGAGATGGAGGGGTGAGAGGGAGCAATGAGCAGTTCTTC; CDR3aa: CATSRDGGVRGSNEQFF
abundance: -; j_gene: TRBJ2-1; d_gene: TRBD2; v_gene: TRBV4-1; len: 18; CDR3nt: TGCGCCAGCAGCCGGCTTGGGACTAGGGGAAACTCCTACAATGAGCAGTTCTTC; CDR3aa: CASSRLGTRGNSYNEQFF